This T cell receptor beta chain was sequenced during a study of graft-versus-host responses after intestinal transplantation. Across the whole study: Recipients obtained multivisceral, liver-intestinal, or isolated intestinal transplants. All recipients were given anti-thymocyte globulin induction, and tacrolimus and steroids were then administered for roughly three years.

This clone was seen once. Its antigen is still unknown. Data came from immunoSEQ multiplex PCR; TCRdb stores just in-frame clones and leaves some out. The table includes under 100,000 clones, 85% to 95% detected once. Overall study findings and caveats: Some GvH clones were seen earlier in gut or blood, suggesting intestinal origin.

The CDR3 has 15 amino acids. CDR1 is MGHRA, CDR2 YSYEKL, per germline. Trimming cost V 2 bases and J 1 base, with 11 bases left between them. The rearrangement uses TRBV4-1 and TRBJ1-2, with D uncertain. The input for sequencing was unstimulated CD8+ T cells sorted from spleen or lymph node cells, taken before transplant. The receptor comes from a human donor who was the organ donor for an intestinal transplant. CDR3 DNA: TGCGCCAGCAGCCAAACACACGCGGGTAACTATGGCTACACCTTC. Translation: CASSQTHAGNYGYTF.